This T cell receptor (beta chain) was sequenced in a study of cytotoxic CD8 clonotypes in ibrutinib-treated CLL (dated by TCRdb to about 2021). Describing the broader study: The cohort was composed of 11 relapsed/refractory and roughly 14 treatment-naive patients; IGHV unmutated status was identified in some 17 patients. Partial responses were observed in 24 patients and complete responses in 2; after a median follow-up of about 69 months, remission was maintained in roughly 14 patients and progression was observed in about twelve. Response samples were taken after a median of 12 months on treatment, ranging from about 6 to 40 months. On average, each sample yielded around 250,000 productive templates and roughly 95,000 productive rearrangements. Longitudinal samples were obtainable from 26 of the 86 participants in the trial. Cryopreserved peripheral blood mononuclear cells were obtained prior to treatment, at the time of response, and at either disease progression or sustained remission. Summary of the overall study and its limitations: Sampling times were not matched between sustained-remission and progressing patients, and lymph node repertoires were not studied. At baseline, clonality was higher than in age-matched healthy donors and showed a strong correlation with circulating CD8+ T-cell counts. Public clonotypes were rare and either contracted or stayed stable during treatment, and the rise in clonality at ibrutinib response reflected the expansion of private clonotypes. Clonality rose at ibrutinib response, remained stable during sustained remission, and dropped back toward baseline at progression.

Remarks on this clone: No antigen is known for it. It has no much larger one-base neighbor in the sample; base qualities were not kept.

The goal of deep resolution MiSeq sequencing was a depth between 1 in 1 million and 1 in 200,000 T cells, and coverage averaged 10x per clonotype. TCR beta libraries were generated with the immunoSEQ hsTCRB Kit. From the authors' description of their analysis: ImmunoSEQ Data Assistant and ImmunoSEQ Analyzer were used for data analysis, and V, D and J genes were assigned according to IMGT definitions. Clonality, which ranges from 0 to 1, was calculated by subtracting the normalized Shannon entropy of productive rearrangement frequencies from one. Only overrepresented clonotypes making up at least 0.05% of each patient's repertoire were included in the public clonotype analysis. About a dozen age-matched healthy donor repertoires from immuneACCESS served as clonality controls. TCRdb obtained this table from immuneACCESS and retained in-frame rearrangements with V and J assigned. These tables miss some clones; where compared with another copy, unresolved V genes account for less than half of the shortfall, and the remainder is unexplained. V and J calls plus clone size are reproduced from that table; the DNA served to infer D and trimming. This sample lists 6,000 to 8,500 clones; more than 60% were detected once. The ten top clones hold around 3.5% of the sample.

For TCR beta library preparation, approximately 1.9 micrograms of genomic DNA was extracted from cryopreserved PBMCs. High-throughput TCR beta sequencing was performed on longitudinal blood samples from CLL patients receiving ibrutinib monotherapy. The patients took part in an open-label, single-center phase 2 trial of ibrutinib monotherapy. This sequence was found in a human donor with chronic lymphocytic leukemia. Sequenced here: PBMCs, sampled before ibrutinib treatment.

The DNA reads TGCGCCAGCAGCCCCTCAACAAGGGCTCAAGAGACCCAGTACTTC. This is translated as CASSPSTRAQETQYF. This receptor chain uses TRBV5-1 and TRBJ2-5; the D gene cannot be named for sure. Relative to germline, V is 4 bases shorter and J is 2 bases shorter, with 15 bases between their ends. The CDR3, from cysteine to phenylalanine, totals 15 residues. Only the CDR3 portion is preserved as DNA: 45 bases, with reading frame beginning at the first base. For CDR1 and CDR2, the germline V gene lists SGHRS and YFSETQ.